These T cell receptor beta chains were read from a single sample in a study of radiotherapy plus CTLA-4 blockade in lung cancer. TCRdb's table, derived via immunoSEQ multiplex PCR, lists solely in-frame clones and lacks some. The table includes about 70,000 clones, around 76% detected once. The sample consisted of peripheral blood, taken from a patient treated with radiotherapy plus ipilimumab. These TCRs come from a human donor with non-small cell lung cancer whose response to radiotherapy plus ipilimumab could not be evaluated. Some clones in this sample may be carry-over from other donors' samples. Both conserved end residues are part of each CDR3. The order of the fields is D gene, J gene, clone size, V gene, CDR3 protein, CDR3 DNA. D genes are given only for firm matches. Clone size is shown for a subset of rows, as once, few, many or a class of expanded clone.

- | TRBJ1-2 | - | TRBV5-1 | CASSLSQGGYTF | TGCGCCAGCAGCTTGTCACAGGGCGGCTACACCTTC
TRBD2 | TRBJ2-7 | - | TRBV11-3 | CASSLKREGEQYF | TGTGCCAGCAGCTTAAAGCGGGAGGGCGAGCAGTACTTC
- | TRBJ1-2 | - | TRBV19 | CASSERVGTGYGYTF | TGTGCCAGTAGTGAACGGGTCGGAACGGGCTATGGCTACACCTTC
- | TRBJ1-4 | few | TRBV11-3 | CASSFQGPTNEKLFF | TGTGCCAGCAGCTTCCAGGGCCCGACTAATGAAAAACTGTTTTTT
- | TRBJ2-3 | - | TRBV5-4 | CASSLGAGVSTDTQYF | TGTGCCAGCAGCTTGGGGGCCGGGGTAAGCACAGATACGCAGTATTTT
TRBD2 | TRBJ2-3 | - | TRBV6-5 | CASSYSWRGDTDTQYF | TGTGCCAGCAGTTACTCGTGGCGGGGGGACACAGATACGCAGTATTTT
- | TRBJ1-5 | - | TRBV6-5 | CASSYGSDQPQHF | TGTGCCAGCAGTTACGGGAGTGACCAGCCCCAGCATTTT
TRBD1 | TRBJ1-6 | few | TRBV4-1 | CASSQDPGGSYNSPLHF | TGCGCCAGCAGCCAAGATCCAGGGGGCTCCTATAATTCACCCCTCCACTTT
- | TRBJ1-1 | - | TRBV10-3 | CAISERGFSDTEAFF | TGTGCCATCAGTGAACGGGGGTTTAGCGACACTGAAGCTTTCTTT
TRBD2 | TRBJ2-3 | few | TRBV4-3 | CASSALAGGSTDTQYF | TGCGCCAGCAGCGCACTAGCGGGGGGGTCCACAGATACGCAGTATTTT
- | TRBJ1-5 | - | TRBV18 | CASSPLRGADQPQHF | TGTGCCAGCTCACCCCTCCGCGGCGCGGATCAGCCCCAGCATTTT
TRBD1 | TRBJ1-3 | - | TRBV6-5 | CASSVTGAAGNTIYF | TGTGCCAGCAGTGTTACAGGGGCCGCAGGAAACACCATATATTTT
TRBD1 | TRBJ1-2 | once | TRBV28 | CASSLRARQGYGYTF | TGTGCCAGCAGTTTAAGGGCCCGACAGGGGTATGGCTACACCTTC
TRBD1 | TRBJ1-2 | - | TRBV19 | CASSMDRGLQSGYTF | TGTGCCAGTAGTATGGACAGGGGGCTACAATCTGGCTACACCTTC
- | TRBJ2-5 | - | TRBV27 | CASSFSGSETQYF | TGTGCCAGCAGTTTTTCAGGGTCCGAGACCCAGTACTTC
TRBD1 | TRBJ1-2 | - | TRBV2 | CASSWTGLDGYTF | TGTGCCAGCAGTTGGACAGGGTTGGATGGCTACACCTTC
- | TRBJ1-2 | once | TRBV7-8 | CASSRGSAGYGYTF | TGTGCCAGCAGCCGAGGGTCTGCGGGCTATGGCTACACCTTC
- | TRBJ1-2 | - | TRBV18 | CASSPQEAPGDGYTF | TGTGCCAGCTCACCCCAAGAGGCTCCAGGGGATGGCTACACCTTC
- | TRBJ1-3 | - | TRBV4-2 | CASSQDYRAGNTIYF | TGTGCCAGCAGCCAAGATTACAGGGCTGGAAACACCATATATTTT
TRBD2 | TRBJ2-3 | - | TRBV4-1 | CASSQDVRGLVADTQYF | TGCGCCAGCAGCCAAGATGTAAGGGGACTAGTGGCAGATACGCAGTATTTT
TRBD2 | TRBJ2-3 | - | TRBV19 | CASSKALAGRSDTQYF | TGTGCCAGTAGTAAGGCACTAGCGGGTCGGTCGGATACGCAGTATTTT
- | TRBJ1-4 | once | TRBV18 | CASSPIQGDGEKLFF | TGTGCCAGCTCACCTATACAGGGAGACGGAGAAAAACTGTTTTTT
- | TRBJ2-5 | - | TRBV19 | CASSIGPGSETQYF | TGTGCCAGTAGTATAGGGCCGGGATCGGAGACCCAGTACTTC
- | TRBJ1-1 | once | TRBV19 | CASSTRQDPNTEAFF | TGTGCCAGTAGTACCCGACAGGACCCGAACACTGAAGCTTTCTTT
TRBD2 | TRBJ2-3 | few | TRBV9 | CASSPEGSGASDTQYF | TGTGCCAGCAGCCCCGAGGGTAGCGGGGCATCAGATACGCAGTATTTT
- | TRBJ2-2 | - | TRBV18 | CASSPGLTGELFF | TGTGCCAGCTCACCGGGCCTCACCGGGGAGCTGTTTTTT
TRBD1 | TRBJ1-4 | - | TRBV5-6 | CASSIQGEANEKLFF | TGTGCCAGCAGCATTCAGGGGGAAGCTAATGAAAAACTGTTTTTT
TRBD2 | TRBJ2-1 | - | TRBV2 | CASSDPSGGDSYNEQFF | TGTGCCAGCAGTGACCCTAGCGGGGGTGACTCCTACAATGAGCAGTTCTTC
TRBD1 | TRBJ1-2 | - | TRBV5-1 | CASSLTGGIEGYTF | TGCGCCAGCAGCCTAACAGGGGGTATAGAGGGCTACACCTTC
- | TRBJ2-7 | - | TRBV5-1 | CASSQDNPYEQYF | TGCGCCAGCAGCCAGGACAACCCCTACGAGCAGTACTTC
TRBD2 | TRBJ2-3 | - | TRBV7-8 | CASSSPLAATDTQYF | TGTGCCAGCAGCTCCCCACTAGCGGCCACAGATACGCAGTATTTT
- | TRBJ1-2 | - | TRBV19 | CASSLEGTNYGYTF | TGTGCCAGTAGTCTGGAGGGAACTAACTATGGCTACACCTTC
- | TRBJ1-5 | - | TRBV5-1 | CASSEGTYSNQPQHF | TGCGCCAGCAGTGAAGGGACTTATAGCAATCAGCCCCAGCATTTT
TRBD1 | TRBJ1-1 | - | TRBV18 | CASSPRDRAFPLADTEAFF | TGTGCCAGCTCACCACGGGACAGGGCCTTTCCCCTTGCGGACACTGAAGCTTTCTTT
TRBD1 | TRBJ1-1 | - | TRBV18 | CASSRTQGTGLNTEAFF | TGTGCCAGCTCACGAACCCAAGGGACAGGTCTGAACACTGAAGCTTTCTTT
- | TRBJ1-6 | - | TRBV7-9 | CASSLNRADHSPLHF | TGTGCCAGCTCCCTAAACAGGGCGGATCATTCACCCCTCCACTTT
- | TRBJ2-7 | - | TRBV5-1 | CASSYPGNEQYF | TGCGCCAGCAGCTACCCGGGGAATGAGCAGTACTTC
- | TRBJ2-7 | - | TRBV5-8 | CASSLKVWRDYEQYF | TGTGCCAGCAGCTTGAAAGTCTGGAGGGACTACGAGCAGTACTTC
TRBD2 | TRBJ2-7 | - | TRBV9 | CASSVVPAGESEQYF | TGTGCCAGCAGCGTAGTACCAGCGGGGGAAAGCGAGCAGTACTTC
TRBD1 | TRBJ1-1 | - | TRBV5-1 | CASSLGQGGNTEAFF | TGCGCCAGCAGCTTGGGACAGGGGGGCAACACTGAAGCTTTCTTT
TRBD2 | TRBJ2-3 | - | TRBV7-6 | CASSPTSGHSTDTQYF | TGTGCCAGCAGCCCTACTAGCGGGCATAGCACAGATACGCAGTATTTT
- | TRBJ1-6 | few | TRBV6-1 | CASRDSRNSPLHF | TGTGCCAGCAGGGACAGCCGGAATTCACCCCTCCACTTT
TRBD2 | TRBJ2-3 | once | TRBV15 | CATSIAGGPDTQYF | TGTGCCACCAGTATAGCGGGGGGGCCAGATACGCAGTATTTT
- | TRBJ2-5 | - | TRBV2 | CASRGGTQQYF | TGTGCCAGCAGGGGGGGGACACAGCAGTACTTC
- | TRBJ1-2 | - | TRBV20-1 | CRPKSVYGYTF | TGCAGGCCAAAATCGGTCTATGGCTACACCTTC